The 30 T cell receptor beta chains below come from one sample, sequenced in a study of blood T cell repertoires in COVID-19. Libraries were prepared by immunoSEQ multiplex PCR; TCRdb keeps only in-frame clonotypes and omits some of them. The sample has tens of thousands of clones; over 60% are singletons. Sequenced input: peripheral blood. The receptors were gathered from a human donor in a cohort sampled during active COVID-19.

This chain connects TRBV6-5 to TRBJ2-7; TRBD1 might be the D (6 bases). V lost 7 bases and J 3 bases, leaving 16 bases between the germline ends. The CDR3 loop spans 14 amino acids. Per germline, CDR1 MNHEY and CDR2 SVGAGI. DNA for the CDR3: TGTGCCAGCAAGGGACATCCCGAAGGCTACGAGCAGTACTTC. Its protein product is CASKGHPEGYEQYF.

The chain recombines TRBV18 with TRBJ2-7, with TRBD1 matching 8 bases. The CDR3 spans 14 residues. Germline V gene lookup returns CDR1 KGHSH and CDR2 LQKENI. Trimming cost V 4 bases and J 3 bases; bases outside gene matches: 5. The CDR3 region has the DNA TGTGCCAGCTCACTAGGACAGGGCCTCTACGAGCAGTACTTC. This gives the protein CASSLGQGLYEQYF. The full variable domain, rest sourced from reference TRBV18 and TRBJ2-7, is NAGVMQNPRHLVRRRGQEARLRCSPMKGHSHVYWYRQLPEEGLKFMVYLQKENIIDESGMPKERFSAEFPKEGPSILRIQQVVRGDSAAYFCASSLGQGLYEQYFGPGTRLTVT.

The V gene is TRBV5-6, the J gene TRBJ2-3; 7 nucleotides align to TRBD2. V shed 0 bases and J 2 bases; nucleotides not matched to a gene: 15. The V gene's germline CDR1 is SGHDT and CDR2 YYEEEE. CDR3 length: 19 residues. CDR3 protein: CASSLVSGWREWNTDTQYF. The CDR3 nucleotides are TGTGCCAGCAGCTTGGTTTCGGGGTGGCGGGAGTGGAACACAGATACGCAGTATTTT. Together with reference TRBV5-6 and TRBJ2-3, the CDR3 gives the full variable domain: DAGVTQSPTHLIKTRGQQVTLRCSPKSGHDTVSWYQQALGQGPQFIFQYYEEEERQRGNFPDRFSGHQFPNYSSELNVNALLLGDSALYLCASSLVSGWREWNTDTQYFGPGTRLTVL.

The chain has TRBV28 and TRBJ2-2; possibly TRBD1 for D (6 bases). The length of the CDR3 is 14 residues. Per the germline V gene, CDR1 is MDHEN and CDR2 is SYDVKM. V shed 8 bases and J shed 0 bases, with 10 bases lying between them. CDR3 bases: TGTGCCAGCCGGACAGACGCGAACACCGGGGAGCTGTTTTTT. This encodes CASRTDANTGELFF.

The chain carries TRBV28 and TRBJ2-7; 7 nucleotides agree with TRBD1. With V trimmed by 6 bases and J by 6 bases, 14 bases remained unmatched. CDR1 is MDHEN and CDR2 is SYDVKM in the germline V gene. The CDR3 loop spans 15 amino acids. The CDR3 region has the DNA TGTGCCAGCAGGTACAGCCCGGGACAGCGCTCCGAGCAGTACTTC. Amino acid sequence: CASRYSPGQRSEQYF.

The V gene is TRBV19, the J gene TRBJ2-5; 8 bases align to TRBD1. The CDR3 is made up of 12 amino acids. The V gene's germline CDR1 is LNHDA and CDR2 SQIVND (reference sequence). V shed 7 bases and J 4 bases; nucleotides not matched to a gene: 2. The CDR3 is CASTDRGETQYF. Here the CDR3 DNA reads TGTGCCAGTACTGACAGGGGAGAGACCCAGTACTTC. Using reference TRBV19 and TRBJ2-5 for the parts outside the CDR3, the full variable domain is DGGITQSPKYLFRKEGQNVTLSCEQNLNHDAMYWYRQDPGQGLRLIYYSQIVNDFQKGDIAEGYSVSREKKESFPLTVTSAQKNPTAFYLCASTDRGETQYFGPGTRLLVL.

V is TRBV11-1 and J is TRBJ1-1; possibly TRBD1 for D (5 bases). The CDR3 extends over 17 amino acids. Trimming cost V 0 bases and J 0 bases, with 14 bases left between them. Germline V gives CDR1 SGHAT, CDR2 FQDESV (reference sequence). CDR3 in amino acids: CASSLAGGFKLNTEAFF. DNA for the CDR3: TGTGCCAGCAGCTTAGCGGGGGGTTTTAAGCTGAACACTGAAGCTTTCTTT.

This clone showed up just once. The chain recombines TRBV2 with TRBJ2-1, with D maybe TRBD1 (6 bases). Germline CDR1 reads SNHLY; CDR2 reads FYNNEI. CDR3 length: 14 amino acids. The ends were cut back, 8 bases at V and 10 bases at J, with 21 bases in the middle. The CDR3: CASQLERTAQEQFF. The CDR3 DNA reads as TGTGCCAGCCAATTGGAGAGGACAGCTCAAGAGCAGTTCTTC.

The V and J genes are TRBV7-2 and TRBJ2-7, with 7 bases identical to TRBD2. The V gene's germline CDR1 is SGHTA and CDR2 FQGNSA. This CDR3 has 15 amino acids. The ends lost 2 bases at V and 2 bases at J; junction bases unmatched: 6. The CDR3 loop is CASSLRASGTYEQYF. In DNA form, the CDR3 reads TGTGCCAGCAGCTTAAGGGCTAGCGGTACCTACGAGCAGTACTTC. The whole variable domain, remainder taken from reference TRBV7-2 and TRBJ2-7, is GAGVSQSPSNKVTEKGKDVELRCDPISGHTALYWYRQSLGQGLEFLIYFQGNSAPDKSGLPSDRFSAERTGGSVSTLTIQRTQQEDSAVYLCASSLRASGTYEQYFGPGTRLTVT.

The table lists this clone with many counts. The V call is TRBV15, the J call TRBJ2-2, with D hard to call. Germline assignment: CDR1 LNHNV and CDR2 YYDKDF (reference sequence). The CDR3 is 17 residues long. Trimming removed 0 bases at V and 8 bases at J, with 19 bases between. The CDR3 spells CATSRDFSARRGGELFF. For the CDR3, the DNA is TGTGCCACCAGCAGAGATTTTTCGGCTAGGCGTGGAGGGGAGCTGTTTTTT.

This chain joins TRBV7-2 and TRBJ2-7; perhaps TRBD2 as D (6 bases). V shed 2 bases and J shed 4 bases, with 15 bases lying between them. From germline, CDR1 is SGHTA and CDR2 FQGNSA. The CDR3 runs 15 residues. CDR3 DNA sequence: TGTGCCAGCAGCTTAAAGGCTAGCGCGACATACGAGCAGTACTTC. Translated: CASSLKASATYEQYF.

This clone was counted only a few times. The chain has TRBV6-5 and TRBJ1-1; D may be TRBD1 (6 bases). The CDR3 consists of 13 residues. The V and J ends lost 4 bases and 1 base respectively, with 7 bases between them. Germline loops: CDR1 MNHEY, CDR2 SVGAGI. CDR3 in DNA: TGTGCCAGCAGTTCAGGGGAGAACACTGAAGCTTTCTTT. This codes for CASSSGENTEAFF.

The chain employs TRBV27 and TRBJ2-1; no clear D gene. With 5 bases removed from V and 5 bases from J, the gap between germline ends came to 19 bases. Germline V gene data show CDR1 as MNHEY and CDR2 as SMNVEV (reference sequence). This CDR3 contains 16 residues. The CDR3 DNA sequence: TGTGCCAGCAGTCCCGACTTGCAAAGAACGAACAATGAGCAGTTCTTC. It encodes CASSPDLQRTNNEQFF.

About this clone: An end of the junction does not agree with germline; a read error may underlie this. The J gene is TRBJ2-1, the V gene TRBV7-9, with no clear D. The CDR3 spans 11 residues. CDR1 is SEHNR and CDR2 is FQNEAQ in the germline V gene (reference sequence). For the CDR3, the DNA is TGTGCCAGCAGCACCTACGATGAGCAGTTCTTC. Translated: CASSTYDEQFF.

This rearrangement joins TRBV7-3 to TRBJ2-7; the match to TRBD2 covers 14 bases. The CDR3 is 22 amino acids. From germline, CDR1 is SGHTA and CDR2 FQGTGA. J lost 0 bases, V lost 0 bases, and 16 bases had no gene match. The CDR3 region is CASSLTSARWTSGRTTSYEQYF. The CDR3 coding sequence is TGTGCCAGCAGCTTAACGTCGGCCCGCTGGACTAGCGGGAGGACGACCTCCTACGAGCAGTACTTC.

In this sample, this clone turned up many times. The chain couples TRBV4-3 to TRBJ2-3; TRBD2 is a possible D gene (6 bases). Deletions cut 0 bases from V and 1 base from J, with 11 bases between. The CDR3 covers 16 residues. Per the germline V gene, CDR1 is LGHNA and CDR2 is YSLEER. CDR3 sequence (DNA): TGCGCCAGCAGCCAAGAAGGAGCGGGCCGCACAGATACGCAGTATTTT. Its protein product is CASSQEGAGRTDTQYF.

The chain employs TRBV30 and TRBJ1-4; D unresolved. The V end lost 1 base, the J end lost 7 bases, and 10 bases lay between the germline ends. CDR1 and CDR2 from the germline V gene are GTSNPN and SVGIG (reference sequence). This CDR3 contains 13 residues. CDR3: CAWSARAGEKLFF. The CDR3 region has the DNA TGTGCCTGGAGTGCTAGGGCGGGTGAAAAACTGTTTTTT.

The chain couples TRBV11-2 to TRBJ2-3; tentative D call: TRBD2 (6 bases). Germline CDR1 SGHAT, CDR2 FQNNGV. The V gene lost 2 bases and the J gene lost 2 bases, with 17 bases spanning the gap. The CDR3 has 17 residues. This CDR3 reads CASSLFVGAGNTDTQYF. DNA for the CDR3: TGTGCCAGCAGCTTATTTGTAGGGGCGGGAAACACAGATACGCAGTATTTT.

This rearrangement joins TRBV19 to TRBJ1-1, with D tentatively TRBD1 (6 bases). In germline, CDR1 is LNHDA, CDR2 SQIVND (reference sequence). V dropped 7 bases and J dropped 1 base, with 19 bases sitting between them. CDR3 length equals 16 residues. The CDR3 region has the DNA TGTGCCAGTATTCCAGGGGCGCGCGGGAGGAACACTGAAGCTTTCTTT. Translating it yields CASIPGARGRNTEAFF.

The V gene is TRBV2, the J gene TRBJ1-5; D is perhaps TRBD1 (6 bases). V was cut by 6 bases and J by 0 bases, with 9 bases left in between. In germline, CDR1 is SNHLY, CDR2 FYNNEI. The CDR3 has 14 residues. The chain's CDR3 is CASSWTDSNQPQHF. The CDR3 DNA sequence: TGTGCCAGCAGCTGGACAGATAGCAATCAGCCCCAGCATTTT.

CDR3 DNA sequence: TGTGCCAGCAGTCCTAGACTAGCGGGAGTTGACGAGCAGTACTTC. Encoded protein: CASSPRLAGVDEQYF. The chain recombines TRBV28 with TRBJ2-7; 12 bases are shared with TRBD2. Trimming removed 5 bases from V and 5 bases from J; junction bases left unmatched: 7. The germline V gene encodes CDR1 MDHEN and CDR2 SYDVKM. CDR3 length equals 15 residues.

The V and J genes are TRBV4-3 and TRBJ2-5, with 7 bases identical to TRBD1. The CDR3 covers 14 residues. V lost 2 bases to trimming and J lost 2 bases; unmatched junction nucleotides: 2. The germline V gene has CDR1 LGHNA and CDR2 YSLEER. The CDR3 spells CASSQPGQQETQYF. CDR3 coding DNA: TGCGCCAGCAGCCAACCGGGACAGCAAGAGACCCAGTACTTC.

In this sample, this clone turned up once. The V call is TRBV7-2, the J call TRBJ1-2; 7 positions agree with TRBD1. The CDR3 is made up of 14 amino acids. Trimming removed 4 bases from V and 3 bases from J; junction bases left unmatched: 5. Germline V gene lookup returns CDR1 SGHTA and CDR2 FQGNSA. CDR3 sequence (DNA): TGTGCCAGCAGCTGGTATGGGACAGACTATGGCTACACCTTC. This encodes CASSWYGTDYGYTF.

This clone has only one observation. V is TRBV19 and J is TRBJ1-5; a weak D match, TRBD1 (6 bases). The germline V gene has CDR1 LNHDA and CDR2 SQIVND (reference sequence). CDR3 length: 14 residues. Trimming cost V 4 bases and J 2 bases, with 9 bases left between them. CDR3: CASSRRTGNQPQHF. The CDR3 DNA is TGTGCCAGTAGTAGAAGGACAGGCAATCAGCCCCAGCATTTT.

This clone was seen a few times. CDR3 bases: TGTGCCAGTAGCCTCGGGACAGGGGTTTCACCCCTCCACTTT. It codes for CASSLGTGVSPLHF. The V and J genes are TRBV19 and TRBJ1-6, with 10 nucleotides matching TRBD1. The CDR3 spans 14 residues. V gave up 6 bases and J gave up 9 bases; unmatched junction bases: 5. The V gene's germline CDR1 is LNHDA and CDR2 SQIVND (reference sequence).

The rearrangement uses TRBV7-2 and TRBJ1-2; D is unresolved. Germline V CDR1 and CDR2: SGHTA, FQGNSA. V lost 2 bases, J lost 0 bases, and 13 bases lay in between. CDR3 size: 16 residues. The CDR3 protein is CASSLQAQLPNYGYTF. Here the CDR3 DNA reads TGTGCCAGCAGCTTACAGGCGCAGCTCCCTAACTATGGCTACACCTTC. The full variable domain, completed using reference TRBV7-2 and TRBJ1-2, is GAGVSQSPSNKVTEKGKDVELRCDPISGHTALYWYRQSLGQGLEFLIYFQGNSAPDKSGLPSDRFSAERTGGSVSTLTIQRTQQEDSAVYLCASSLQAQLPNYGYTFGSGTRLTVV.

In DNA form, the CDR3 reads TGTGCCAGCAGCGGCCCGCTAGGGAGGGAGACCCAGTACTTC. This translates into CASSGPLGRETQYF. The V gene is TRBV7-6, the J gene TRBJ2-5; a possible D gene is TRBD2 (6 bases). CDR3 length equals 14 residues. The V gene lost 5 bases and the J gene lost 5 bases, with 15 bases spanning the gap. Germline assignment: CDR1 SGHVS and CDR2 FNYEAQ.

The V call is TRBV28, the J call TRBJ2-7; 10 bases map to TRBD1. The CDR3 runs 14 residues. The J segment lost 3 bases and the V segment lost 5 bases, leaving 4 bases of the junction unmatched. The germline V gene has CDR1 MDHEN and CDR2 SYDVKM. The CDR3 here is CASSRTGGSYEQYF. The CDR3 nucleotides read TGTGCCAGCAGTCGGACAGGGGGGAGCTACGAGCAGTACTTC.

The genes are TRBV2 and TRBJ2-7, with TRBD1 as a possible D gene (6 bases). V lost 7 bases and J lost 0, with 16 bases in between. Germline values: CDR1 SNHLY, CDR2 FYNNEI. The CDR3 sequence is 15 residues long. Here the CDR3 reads CASTMTGSRSYEQYF. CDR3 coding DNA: TGTGCCAGCACCATGACAGGTTCGCGCTCCTACGAGCAGTACTTC.

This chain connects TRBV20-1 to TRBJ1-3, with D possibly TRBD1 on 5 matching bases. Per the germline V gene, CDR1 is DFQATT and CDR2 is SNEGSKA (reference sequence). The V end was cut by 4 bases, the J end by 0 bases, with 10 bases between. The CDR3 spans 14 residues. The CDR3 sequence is CSAIDSTSGNTIYF. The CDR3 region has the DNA TGCAGTGCTATTGACAGTACCTCTGGAAACACCATATATTTT.